This T cell receptor (beta chain) comes out of a study of CD8 T cells in ankylosing spondylitis. Study results and caveats: It appeared that ankylosing spondylitis blood was characterized by a TCR beta motif of about eight highly homologous variants. Disease-associated clones were reportedly significantly overrepresented in matched ankylosing spondylitis synovial fluid.

With molecular barcodes, quantitative 5'-RACE was used to make the TCR beta libraries. One entry per CDR3 protein, called by TCRdb with MiXCR from the 5' RACE reads. This table holds around 230,000 distinct CDR3 sequences, around 8% found once. Per the germline V gene, CDR1 is DFQATT and CDR2 is SNEGSKA (reference sequence). CDR3 length: 11 residues. The V end lost 1 base, the J end lost 9 bases, and 10 bases lay between the germline ends. This clonotype was seen ten or more times. Its specificity is unknown. Sequenced sample: blood, either unsorted or a sorted T cell fraction (not recorded which). This clonotype was obtained from a female donor with ankylosing spondylitis or in good health (not recorded which). The V call is TRBV20-1, the J call TRBJ2-7; unclear D gene. CDR3 coding DNA: TGCAGTGCTAGAGGCCAGGATACGCAGTACTTC. This translates into CSARGQDTQYF.